This T cell receptor (beta chain) appears in the sequencing data of a study of blood T cell repertoires in COVID-19. Study-level information: COVID-19 samples collected from the United States, Italy and Spain covered acute and convalescent phases.

Across 24 US areas, participants ranged in age from about 18 to 100 years. Assignments of participants to cohorts depended upon their own reported clinical history. All recovered Cohort 3 donors got two negative PCRs, got clearance, or saw symptom resolution. This clone was observed once. Here immunoSEQ multiplex PCR was the method, and the copy in TCRdb shows in-frame clones only, minus some. The table lists fewer than 600,000 clones, roughly 88% of them singletons. Trimming removed 0 bases from V and 2 bases from J, with 15 bases in between. Germline V gene sequence: CDR1 SGHNT, CDR2 YYREEE (reference sequence). CDR3 length: 16 residues.

The chain combines TRBV5-4 with TRBJ2-7, with a possible D match to TRBD2 (6 bases). Sequenced: PBMCs or T cells enriched from blood (not recorded which). This TCR came from a woman aged 40 to 50 who had recovered from COVID-19. DNA of the CDR3: TGTGCCAGCAGCTTGGGCGAGAAGCGGGTGACCTACGAGCAGTACTTC. Encoded protein: CASSLGEKRVTYEQYF.